This is a list of T cell receptor beta chains from one sample in a study of early stage breast cancer tumors. Measured with immunoSEQ multiplex PCR; TCRdb has only the in-frame clones, and not every one. The sample consists of some 9,700 clones, over 70% of them appearing once. Sequencing used normal breast tissue next to the tumor. Receptors were obtained from a person in their 40s with breast cancer. The CDR3 runs from the conserved cysteine through the conserved F or W. The order of the fields is CDR3 DNA, CDR3 protein, clone size, J gene, V gene, D gene. D genes are given only for firm matches. Clone size, where shown, is once, few, many, or a class for clones that have expanded.

CDR3 DNA: TGTGCCAGTAGTTACGGGACAGGGGCCTACGAGCAGTACTTC
CDR3 protein: CASSYGTGAYEQYF
clone size: -
J gene: TRBJ2-7
V gene: TRBV19
D gene: TRBD1

CDR3 DNA: TGCGCCAGCAGTCAGTCCCGGACTGATTACGAGCAGTACTTC
CDR3 protein: CASSQSRTDYEQYF
clone size: -
J gene: TRBJ2-7
V gene: TRBV23-1
D gene: -

CDR3 DNA: TGTGCCAGCTCACCTCTGAAAGGTGGCCCGACTAGCGGGAGTGGAGAGCAGTACTTC
CDR3 protein: CASSPLKGGPTSGSGEQYF
clone size: once
J gene: TRBJ2-7
V gene: TRBV18
D gene: TRBD2

CDR3 DNA: TGTGCCAGCAGTTTAGGATCGGAGAGGGCCTACGAGCAGTACTTC
CDR3 protein: CASSLGSERAYEQYF
clone size: -
J gene: TRBJ2-7
V gene: TRBV27
D gene: -

CDR3 DNA: TGTGCCAGCAGCTTAGATGGACTCCCGAACACTGAAGCTTTCTTT
CDR3 protein: CASSLDGLPNTEAFF
clone size: -
J gene: TRBJ1-1
V gene: TRBV7-3
D gene: -

CDR3 DNA: TGTGCCACCAGCAAGGGACACCCAAATCAGCCCCAGCATTTT
CDR3 protein: CATSKGHPNQPQHF
clone size: medium-sized
J gene: TRBJ1-5
V gene: TRBV15
D gene: -

CDR3 DNA: TGTGCCAGCAGTTTAAGAGGGGGAACAGGGGGCTTCTACGAGCAGTACTTC
CDR3 protein: CASSLRGGTGGFYEQYF
clone size: -
J gene: TRBJ2-7
V gene: TRBV27
D gene: TRBD1

CDR3 DNA: TGTGCCTGGTCTCGTACGGGCGGGAGGTCGAGGCAGTACTTC
CDR3 protein: CAWSRTGGRSRQYF
clone size: few
J gene: TRBJ2-7
V gene: TRBV30
D gene: TRBD2

CDR3 DNA: TGTGCCAGCAGTTACTACAGCGGGAGCACAGATACGCAGTATTTT
CDR3 protein: CASSYYSGSTDTQYF
clone size: -
J gene: TRBJ2-3
V gene: TRBV6-5
D gene: -

CDR3 DNA: TGTGCCAGCAGCCAAGATAGAGGGAGCCCCGTAGAGACCCAGTACTTC
CDR3 protein: CASSQDRGSPVETQYF
clone size: -
J gene: TRBJ2-5
V gene: TRBV4-2
D gene: -

CDR3 DNA: TGTGCCAGCAGCTTAGGTCTCGCGGAGCAAAGGTCCCAGTACTTC
CDR3 protein: CASSLGLAEQRSQYF
clone size: -
J gene: TRBJ2-5
V gene: TRBV7-8
D gene: -

CDR3 DNA: TGTGCCAGCTCTTTCTCGCTGGTGGAGCAGTACTTC
CDR3 protein: CASSFSLVEQYF
clone size: once
J gene: TRBJ2-7
V gene: TRBV6-6
D gene: -

CDR3 DNA: TGTGCCAGCAGCAAAGAGGACCAGCGGGTCTTGGCCAAAAACATTCAGTACTTC
CDR3 protein: CASSKEDQRVLAKNIQYF
clone size: -
J gene: TRBJ2-4
V gene: TRBV21-1
D gene: -

CDR3 DNA: TGTGCCAGCAGTGAGGAAAGGAGCTCCTACAATGAGCAGTTCTTC
CDR3 protein: CASSEERSSYNEQFF
clone size: -
J gene: TRBJ2-1
V gene: TRBV2
D gene: -

CDR3 DNA: TGTGCCAGCAGTTTGCTAGCGGGAGAGGGGGACAATGAGCAGTTCTTC
CDR3 protein: CASSLLAGEGDNEQFF
clone size: few
J gene: TRBJ2-1
V gene: TRBV6-5
D gene: TRBD2

CDR3 DNA: TGTGCCAGCTCACCTTCGGGGGCGGTTAGCACAGATACGCAGTATTTT
CDR3 protein: CASSPSGAVSTDTQYF
clone size: once
J gene: TRBJ2-3
V gene: TRBV18
D gene: -